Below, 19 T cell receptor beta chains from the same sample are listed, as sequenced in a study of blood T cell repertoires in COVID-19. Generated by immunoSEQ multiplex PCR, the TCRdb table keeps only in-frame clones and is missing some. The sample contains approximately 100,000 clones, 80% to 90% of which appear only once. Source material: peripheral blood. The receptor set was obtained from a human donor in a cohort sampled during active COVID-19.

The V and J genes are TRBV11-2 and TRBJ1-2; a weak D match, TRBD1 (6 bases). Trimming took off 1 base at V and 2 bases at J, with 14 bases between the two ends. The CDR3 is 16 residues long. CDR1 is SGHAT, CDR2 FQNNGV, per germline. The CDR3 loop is CASSLVSGTMNYGYTF. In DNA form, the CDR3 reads TGTGCCAGCAGCTTAGTTTCTGGGACAATGAACTATGGCTACACCTTC.

CDR3 bases: TGTGCCAGTTCGACACAGGGGCGAAATCAGCCCCAGCATTTT. Protein sequence: CASSTQGRNQPQHF. The rearrangement joins TRBV19 to TRBJ1-5, with 7 bases fitting TRBD1. CDR1 is LNHDA and CDR2 is SQIVND in the germline V gene (reference sequence). The trim removed 8 bases at V and 4 bases at J, leaving 8 bases unmatched. The CDR3 loop spans 14 amino acids.

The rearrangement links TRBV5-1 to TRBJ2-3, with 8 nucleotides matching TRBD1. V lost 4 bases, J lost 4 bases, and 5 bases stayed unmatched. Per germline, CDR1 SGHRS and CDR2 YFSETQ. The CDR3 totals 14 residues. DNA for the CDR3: TGCGCCAGCAGCCGAGGGACAGGCGCAGATACGCAGTATTTT. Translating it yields CASSRGTGADTQYF.

The CDR3 DNA reads as TGTGCCATCACCGGGGGGTCTGACGAGCAGTACTTC. Translated, it gives CAITGGSDEQYF. The chain uses TRBV10-3 and TRBJ2-7; TRBD2 agrees at 7 bases. V dropped 7 bases and J dropped 5; count of bases not matched to a gene: 5. CDR1 and CDR2 from the germline V gene are ENHRY and SYGVKD. The CDR3 is made up of 12 amino acids.

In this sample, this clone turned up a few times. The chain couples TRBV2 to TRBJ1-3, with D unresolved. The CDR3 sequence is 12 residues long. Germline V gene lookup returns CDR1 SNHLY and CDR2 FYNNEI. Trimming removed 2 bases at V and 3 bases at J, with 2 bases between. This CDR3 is CASSEYGNTIYF. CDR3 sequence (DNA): TGTGCCAGCAGTGAATATGGAAACACCATATATTTT.

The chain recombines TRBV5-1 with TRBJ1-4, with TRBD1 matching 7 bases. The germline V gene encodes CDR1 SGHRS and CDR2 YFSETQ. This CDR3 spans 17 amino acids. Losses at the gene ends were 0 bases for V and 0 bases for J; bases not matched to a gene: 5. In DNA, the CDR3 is TGCGCCAGCAGCTTGGCACAGGGGATGGCAACTAATGAAAAACTGTTTTTT. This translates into CASSLAQGMATNEKLFF.

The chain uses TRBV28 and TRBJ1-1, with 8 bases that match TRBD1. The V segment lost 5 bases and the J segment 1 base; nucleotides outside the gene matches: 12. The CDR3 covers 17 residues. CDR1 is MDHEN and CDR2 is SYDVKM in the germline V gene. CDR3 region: CASSPSAGGGGNTEAFF. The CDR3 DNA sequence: TGTGCCAGCAGTCCTTCCGCAGGGGGCGGTGGGAACACTGAAGCTTTCTTT.

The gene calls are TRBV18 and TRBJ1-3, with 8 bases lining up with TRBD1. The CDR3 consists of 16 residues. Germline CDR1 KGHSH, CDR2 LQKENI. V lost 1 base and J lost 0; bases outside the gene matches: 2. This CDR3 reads CASSPRGQASGNTIYF. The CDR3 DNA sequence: TGTGCCAGCTCACCACGGGGACAGGCCTCTGGAAACACCATATATTTT.

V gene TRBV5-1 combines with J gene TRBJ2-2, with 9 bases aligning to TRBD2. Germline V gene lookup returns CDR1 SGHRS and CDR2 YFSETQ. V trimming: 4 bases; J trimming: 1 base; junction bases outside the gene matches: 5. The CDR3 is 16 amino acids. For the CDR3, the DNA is TGCGCCAGCAGCGACCAGACTAGCGGGAACACCGGGGAGCTGTTTTTT. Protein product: CASSDQTSGNTGELFF.

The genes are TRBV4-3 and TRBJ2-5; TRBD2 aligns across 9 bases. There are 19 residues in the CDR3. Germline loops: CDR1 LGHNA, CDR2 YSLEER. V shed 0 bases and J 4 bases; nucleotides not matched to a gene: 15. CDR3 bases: TGCGCCAGCAGCCAAGATCATTTCGGCGGGGGGGGCTGGCCAGAGACCCAGTACTTC. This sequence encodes CASSQDHFGGGGWPETQYF.

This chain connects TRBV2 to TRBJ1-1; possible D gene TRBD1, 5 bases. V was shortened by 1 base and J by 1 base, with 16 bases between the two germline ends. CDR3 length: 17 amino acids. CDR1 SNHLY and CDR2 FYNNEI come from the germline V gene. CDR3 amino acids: CASSEGPGTTPNTEAFF. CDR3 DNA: TGTGCCAGCAGTGAAGGTCCCGGGACTACCCCGAACACTGAAGCTTTCTTT.

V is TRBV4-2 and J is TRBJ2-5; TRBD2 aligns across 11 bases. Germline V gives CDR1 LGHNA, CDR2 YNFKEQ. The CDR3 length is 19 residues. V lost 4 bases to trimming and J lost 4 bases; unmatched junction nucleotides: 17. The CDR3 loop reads CASSRSLPGLAGGGETQYF. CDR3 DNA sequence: TGTGCCAGCAGCCGCTCCCTTCCCGGGCTAGCGGGGGGAGGAGAGACCCAGTACTTC.

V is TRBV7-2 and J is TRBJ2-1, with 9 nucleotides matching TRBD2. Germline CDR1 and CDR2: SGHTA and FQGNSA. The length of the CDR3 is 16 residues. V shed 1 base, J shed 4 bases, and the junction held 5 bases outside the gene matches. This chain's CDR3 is CASSLVGAGGYNEQFF. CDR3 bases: TGTGCCAGCAGCTTAGTTGGAGCGGGGGGATACAATGAGCAGTTCTTC.

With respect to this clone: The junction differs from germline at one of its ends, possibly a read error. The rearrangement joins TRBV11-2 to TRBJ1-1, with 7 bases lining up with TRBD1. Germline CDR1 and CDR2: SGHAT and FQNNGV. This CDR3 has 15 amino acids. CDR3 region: CASSLTGAPNSEAFF. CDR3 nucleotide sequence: TGTGCCAGCAGCTTAACAGGGGCTCCGAACAGTGAAGCTTTCTTT.

The CDR3 sequence is CASSLIPGQGNSPLHF. CDR3 in DNA: TGCGCCAGCAGCTTGATCCCCGGACAGGGGAATTCACCCCTCCACTTT. The gene calls are TRBV5-1 and TRBJ1-6, with 9 positions matching TRBD1. V gave up 1 base and J gave up 7 bases; unmatched junction bases: 6. The CDR3 extends over 16 amino acids. Germline V gene lookup returns CDR1 SGHRS and CDR2 YFSETQ.

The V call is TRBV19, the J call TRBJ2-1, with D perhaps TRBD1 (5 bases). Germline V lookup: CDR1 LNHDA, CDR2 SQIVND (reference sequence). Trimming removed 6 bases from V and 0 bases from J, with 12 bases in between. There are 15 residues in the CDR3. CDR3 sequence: CASRTTASSYNEQFF. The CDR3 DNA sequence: TGTGCCAGTAGAACGACAGCCAGCTCCTACAATGAGCAGTTCTTC. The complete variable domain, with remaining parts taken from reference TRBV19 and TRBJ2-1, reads DGGITQSPKYLFRKEGQNVTLSCEQNLNHDAMYWYRQDPGQGLRLIYYSQIVNDFQKGDIAEGYSVSREKKESFPLTVTSAQKNPTAFYLCASRTTASSYNEQFFGPGTRLTVL.

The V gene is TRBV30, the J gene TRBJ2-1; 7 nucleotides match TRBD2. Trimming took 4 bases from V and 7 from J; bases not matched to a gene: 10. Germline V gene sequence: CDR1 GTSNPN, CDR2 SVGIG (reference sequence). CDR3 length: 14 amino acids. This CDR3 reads CAWNGGGPWNEQFF. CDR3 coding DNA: TGTGCCTGGAACGGGGGAGGGCCGTGGAATGAGCAGTTCTTC.

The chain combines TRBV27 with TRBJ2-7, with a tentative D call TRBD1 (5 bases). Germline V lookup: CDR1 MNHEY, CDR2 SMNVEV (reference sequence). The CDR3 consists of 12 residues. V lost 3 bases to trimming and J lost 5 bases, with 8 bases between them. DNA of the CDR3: TGTGCCAGCAGTTTGTGGGGCAACGAGCAGTACTTC. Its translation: CASSLWGNEQYF.

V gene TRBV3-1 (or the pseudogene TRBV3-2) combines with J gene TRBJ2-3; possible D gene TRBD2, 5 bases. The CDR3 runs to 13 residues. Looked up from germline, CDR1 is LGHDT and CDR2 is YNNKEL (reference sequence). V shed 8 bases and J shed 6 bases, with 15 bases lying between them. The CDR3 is CASGGLVGDTQYF. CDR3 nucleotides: TGTGCCAGCGGAGGCTTAGTGGGCGATACGCAGTATTTT.